One and the same sample provided the 9 T cell receptor beta chains below, sequenced in a study of cytomegalovirus exposure and HLA in healthy donors. 13 Jbeta primers and 60 Vbeta primers were used for the PCR. Assay used: immunoSEQ multiplex PCR; TCRdb lists only in-frame clones, some missing. The table has 200,000 to 250,000 clones, just over 75% seen once. Sequencing used PBMCs. Source of these receptors: a woman between 55 and 75 years old in good health and CMV-seropositive.

Only one count was recorded for this clone. The junction differs from germline at one of its ends, possibly a read error. J is TRBJ1-1 and V is TRBV7-9; the D is unclear. From germline, CDR1 is SEHNR and CDR2 FQNEAQ (reference sequence). CDR3 size: 12 residues. The CDR3 reads CSSSRETPEAFF. The DNA of the CDR3 is TGTTCCAGCAGCCGCGAGACTCCTGAAGCTTTCTTT.

The V call is TRBV9, the J call TRBJ2-2; D might be TRBD2 (5 bases). Germline CDR1 SGDLS, CDR2 YYNGEE. There are 13 residues in the CDR3. V gave up 7 bases and J gave up 2 bases, with 9 bases separating them. The CDR3: CASGSENTGELFF. The CDR3 DNA follows: TGTGCCAGCGGGAGCGAAAACACCGGGGAGCTGTTTTTT.

This clone was found a few times. V is TRBV6-1 and J is TRBJ1-3, with D hard to call. Per the germline V gene, CDR1 is MNHNS and CDR2 is SASEGT. This CDR3 has 12 residues. V shed 2 bases and J shed 7 bases, with 6 bases lying between them. The DNA of the CDR3 is TGTGCCAGCAGTGAATATAGTAACACCATATATTTT. This codes for CASSEYSNTIYF.

The chain employs TRBV5-1 and TRBJ1-2, with TRBD1 matching over 8 bases. There are 15 residues in the CDR3. V dropped 4 bases and J dropped 7; count of bases not matched to a gene: 12. Germline CDR1 reads SGHRS; CDR2 reads YFSETQ. The CDR3 region has the DNA TGCGCCAGCAGCCTTGACCAGGGGGCTCGGAGTGGCTACACCTTC. This gives the protein CASSLDQGARSGYTF.

V usage is TRBV6-5 and J usage is TRBJ2-1, with D perhaps TRBD1 (6 bases). The ends were cut back, 6 bases at V and 0 bases at J, with 12 bases in the middle. This CDR3 has 15 residues. Germline V gives CDR1 MNHEY, CDR2 SVGAGI. As DNA, the CDR3 is TGTGCCAGCAGCCAGGACAGTAGCTCCTACAATGAGCAGTTCTTC. This sequence encodes CASSQDSSSYNEQFF.

The chain is built from TRBV18 and TRBJ2-5; 10 positions agree with TRBD1. V dropped 3 bases and J dropped 5; count of bases not matched to a gene: 12. There are 17 residues in the CDR3. The V gene's germline CDR1 is KGHSH and CDR2 LQKENI. Here the CDR3 reads CASSPGLVGTGDETQYF. DNA for the CDR3: TGTGCCAGCTCACCCGGCCTCGTCGGGACAGGGGACGAGACCCAGTACTTC.

The V gene is TRBV28, the J gene TRBJ2-2; tentatively, D is TRBD1 (6 bases). V was shortened by 4 bases and J by 4 bases, with 13 bases between the two germline ends. The germline V gene encodes CDR1 MDHEN and CDR2 SYDVKM. This CDR3 has 15 residues. The CDR3 loop is CASSWGDRTTGELFF. The CDR3 DNA follows: TGTGCCAGCAGTTGGGGAGACAGGACCACCGGGGAGCTGTTTTTT.

This clone occurred a few times. The chain links TRBV30 to TRBJ2-3, with 7 bases that match TRBD2. This CDR3 is 15 amino acids long. J was trimmed by 2 bases and V by 3 bases; bases with no gene match: 8. CDR1 GTSNPN and CDR2 SVGIG come from the germline V gene (reference sequence). In DNA form, the CDR3 reads TGTGCCTGGAGCGGACTAGTTATAACCACAGATACGCAGTATTTT. This sequence encodes CAWSGLVITTDTQYF.

The J gene is TRBJ1-2, the V gene TRBV6-5; tentative D call: TRBD1 (6 bases). The germline gives CDR1 MNHEY, CDR2 SVGAGI. The CDR3 runs to 15 residues. V was shortened by 2 bases and J by 3 bases, with 13 bases between the two germline ends. The chain's CDR3 is CASSYKGDGYYGYTF. In DNA, the CDR3 is TGTGCCAGCAGTTACAAGGGGGACGGCTACTATGGCTACACCTTC.